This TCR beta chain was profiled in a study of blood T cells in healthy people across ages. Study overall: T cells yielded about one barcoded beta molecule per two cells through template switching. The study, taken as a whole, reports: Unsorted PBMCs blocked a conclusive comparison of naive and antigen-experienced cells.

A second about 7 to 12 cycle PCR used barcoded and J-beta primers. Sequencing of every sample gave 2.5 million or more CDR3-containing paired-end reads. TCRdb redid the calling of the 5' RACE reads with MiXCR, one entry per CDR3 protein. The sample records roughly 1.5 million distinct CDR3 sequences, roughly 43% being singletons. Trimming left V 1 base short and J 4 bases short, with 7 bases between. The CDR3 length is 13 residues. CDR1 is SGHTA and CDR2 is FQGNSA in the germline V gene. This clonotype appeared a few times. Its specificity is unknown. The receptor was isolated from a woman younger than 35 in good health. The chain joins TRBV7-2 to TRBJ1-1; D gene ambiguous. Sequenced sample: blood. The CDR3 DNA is TGTGCCAGCAGCTTAGAAGTGTTCACTGAAGCTTTCTTT. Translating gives CASSLEVFTEAFF.